Described below is a single TCR beta chain sequence and its context. No antigen is known for it. The authors extracted RNA and reverse transcribed it into cDNA as the sequencing template. Sequencing used immunoSEQ multiplex PCR; TCRdb keeps in-frame clones, though not all of them. The sample lists 150,000 to 200,000 clones, roughly 60% occurring once. These data come from a study of CD8+ T cells in alopecia areata. Study details: For treated patients, severity scores reflected the percentage of scalp area affected. Whole-study findings and limits: Clonality in the scalp and expanded CD8+ clones ranked among the top 100 were significantly decreased by tofacitinib. Throughout tofacitinib, many expanded lesional clones continued to persist in scalp and blood.

Treatment defined: oral pan-JAK inhibitor, 5-10 mg twice daily. Individuals with alopecia areata gave both lesional scalp punch biopsies and peripheral blood for collection. Germline V gene lookup returns CDR1 SEHNR and CDR2 FQNEAQ (reference sequence). This CDR3 is 16 amino acids long. V dropped 5 bases and J dropped 2; count of bases not matched to a gene: 9. V and J are TRBV7-9 and TRBJ2-3; the match to TRBD2 covers 8 bases. The material was CD4+ T cells sorted from blood, obtained at week 24, from a patient treated with tofacitinib. The TCR originated in a human donor with alopecia areata. The CDR3 coding sequence is TGTGCCAGCAGCACCCAAGCGGGAGCCTCCACAGATACGCAGTATTTT. It translates to CASSTQAGASTDTQYF.